This TCR beta chain derives from a study of blood T cell repertoires in COVID-19. Study information: Samples representing acute and convalescent COVID-19 were sourced from the United States, Italy and Spain. From T cells, B-cell-depleted T cells, or PBMCs came the material, which was cDNA or gDNA.

V lost 7 bases and J lost 8, with 11 bases in between. There are 12 residues in the CDR3. Germline lookup yields CDR1 SGHTA and CDR2 FQGTGA. The authors' processing: Quantification of nucleated cells was approximated via reference gene primer amplification. TCRdb's copy holds only in-frame clones and misses some; the assay was immunoSEQ multiplex PCR. That table gives V, J and clone size, and the DNA gave D and trimming. The repertoire consists of roughly 390,000 clones, with roughly 85% occurring once and the leading ten covering around 3.4%. The genes are TRBV7-3 and TRBJ2-2; D is possibly TRBD2 (6 bases). Material: peripheral blood. The receptor comes from a woman aged 18-35 years with acute or convalescent COVID-19. The CDR3 spells CASTRGSGELFF. Here the CDR3 DNA reads TGTGCCAGCACACGGGGGTCAGGGGAGCTGTTTTTT. Drawing the rest from reference TRBV7-3 and TRBJ2-2, the complete variable domain is GAGVSQTPSNKVTEKGKYVELRCDPISGHTALYWYRQSLGQGPEFLIYFQGTGAADDSGLPNDRFFAVRPEGSVSTLKIQRTERGDSAVYLCASTRGSGELFFGEGSRLTVL.